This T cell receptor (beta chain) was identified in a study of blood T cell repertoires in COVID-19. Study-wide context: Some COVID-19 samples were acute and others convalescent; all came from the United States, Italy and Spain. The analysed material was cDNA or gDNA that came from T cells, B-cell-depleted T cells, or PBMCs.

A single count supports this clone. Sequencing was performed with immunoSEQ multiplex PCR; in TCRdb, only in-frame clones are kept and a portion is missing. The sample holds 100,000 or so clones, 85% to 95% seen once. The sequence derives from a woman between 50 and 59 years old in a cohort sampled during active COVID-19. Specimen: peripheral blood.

CDR3 DNA: TGCGCCAGCAGCCAAGCGACGGGACAGGGAAAGGGTTATGGCTACACCTTC. Translated, it gives CASSQATGQGKGYGYTF. This chain links TRBV4-1 with TRBJ1-2, with 9 bases fitting TRBD1. Germline V gives CDR1 MGHRA, CDR2 YSYEKL. V gave up 1 base and J gave up 5 bases; unmatched junction bases: 11. CDR3 length: 17 amino acids.